The subject of this entry is one T cell receptor beta chain. This specimen comes from a study of patients and donors after allogeneic stem cell transplantation. MiXCR, run by TCRdb on the RT-PCR reads, gives a single entry per CDR3 protein. The sample consists of about 2,600 distinct CDR3 sequences, 17% of them appearing once. V lost 3 bases, J lost 6 bases, and 19 bases lay in between. Germline assignment: CDR1 MNHEY and CDR2 SMNVEV (reference sequence). The CDR3 has 16 amino acids. The chain couples TRBV27 to TRBJ2-3; D is perhaps TRBD1 (6 bases). The origin of this receptor is a human donor who was either an allogeneic HSCT recipient or a stem cell or donor lymphocyte infusion donor (not recorded which). It is not recorded whose cells these are; they may come from a transplant donor. Sequencing input: blood, either unsorted or a sorted T cell fraction (not recorded which). This chain's CDR3 is CASSLYPPGTPDTQYF. CDR3 DNA: TGTGCCAGCAGTTTGTACCCCCCTGGGACACCCGATACGCAGTATTTT.